The clone carrying this T cell receptor (beta chain) was observed a few times. The target antigen is unknown. These data are taken from a study of T cell repertoires in cytomegalovirus infection. The overall study: Recently identified HLA-C-restricted CMV epitopes were used, and well-studied HLA-B-restricted CMV epitopes were used as well.

TCRdb recomputed calls from the reads with MiXCR, one row per CDR3 protein. The sample yields 40,000 to 60,000 distinct CDR3 sequences, about a fifth seen once. Source: CD8+ T cells from cultured PBMCs, taken from culture after CMV antigen stimulation. The receptor was isolated from a human donor in good health (CMV status not recorded). Some clones in this sample may be carry-over from other donors' samples.

CDR3 in amino acids: CASSSLEGLAGGSYEQYF. CDR3 in DNA: TGTGCCAGCAGCTCCCTGGAGGGGCTAGCGGGAGGTTCCTACGAGCAGTACTTC. The chain joins TRBV7-6 to TRBJ2-7; 11 bases are shared with TRBD2. This CDR3 has 18 amino acids. Trimming at V came to 4 bases and at J to 1 base, leaving 12 bases not matched to a gene. Per the germline V gene, CDR1 is SGHVS and CDR2 is FNYEAQ.